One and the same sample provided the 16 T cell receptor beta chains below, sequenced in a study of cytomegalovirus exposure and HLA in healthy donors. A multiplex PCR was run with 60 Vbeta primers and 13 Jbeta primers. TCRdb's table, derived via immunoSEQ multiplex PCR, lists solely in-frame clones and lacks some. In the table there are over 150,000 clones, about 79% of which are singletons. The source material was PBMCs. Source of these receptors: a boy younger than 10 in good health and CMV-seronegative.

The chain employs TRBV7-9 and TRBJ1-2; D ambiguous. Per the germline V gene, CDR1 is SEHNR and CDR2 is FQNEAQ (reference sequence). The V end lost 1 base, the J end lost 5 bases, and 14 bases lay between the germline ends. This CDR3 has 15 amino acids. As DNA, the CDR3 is TGTGCCAGCAGCTTAGACCGTGGCAGTCGATATGGCTACACCTTC. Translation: CASSLDRGSRYGYTF.

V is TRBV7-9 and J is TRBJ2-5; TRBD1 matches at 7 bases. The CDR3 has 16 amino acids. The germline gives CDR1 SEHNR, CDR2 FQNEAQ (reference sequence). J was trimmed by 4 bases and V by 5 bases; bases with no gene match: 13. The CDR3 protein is CASSTQTGRLRETQYF. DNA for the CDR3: TGTGCCAGCAGCACCCAGACAGGGCGTTTACGAGAGACCCAGTACTTC.

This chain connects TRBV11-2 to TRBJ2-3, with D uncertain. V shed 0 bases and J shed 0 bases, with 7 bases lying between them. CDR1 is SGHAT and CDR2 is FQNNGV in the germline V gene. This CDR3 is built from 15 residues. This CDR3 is CASSLDLGSTDTQYF. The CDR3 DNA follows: TGTGCCAGCAGCTTAGATCTAGGAAGCACAGATACGCAGTATTTT. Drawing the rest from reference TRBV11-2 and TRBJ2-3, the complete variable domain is EAGVAQSPRYKIIEKRQSVAFWCNPISGHATLYWYQQILGQGPKLLIQFQNNGVVDDSQLPKDRFSAERLKGVDSTLKIQPAKLEDSAVYLCASSLDLGSTDTQYFGPGTRLTVL.

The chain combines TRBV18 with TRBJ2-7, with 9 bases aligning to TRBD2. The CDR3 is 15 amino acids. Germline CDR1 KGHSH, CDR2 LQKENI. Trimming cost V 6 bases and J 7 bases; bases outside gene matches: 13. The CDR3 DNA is TGTGCCAGCTCTCAGCCGGGACTAGCAAAGCGGGAGCAGTACTTC. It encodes CASSQPGLAKREQYF.

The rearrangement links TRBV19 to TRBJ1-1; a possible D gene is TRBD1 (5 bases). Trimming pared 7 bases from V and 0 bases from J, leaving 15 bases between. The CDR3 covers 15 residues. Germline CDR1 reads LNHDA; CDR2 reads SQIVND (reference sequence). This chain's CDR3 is CASTLDMTVNTEAFF. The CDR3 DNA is TGTGCCAGTACCCTTGATATGACAGTGAACACTGAAGCTTTCTTT.

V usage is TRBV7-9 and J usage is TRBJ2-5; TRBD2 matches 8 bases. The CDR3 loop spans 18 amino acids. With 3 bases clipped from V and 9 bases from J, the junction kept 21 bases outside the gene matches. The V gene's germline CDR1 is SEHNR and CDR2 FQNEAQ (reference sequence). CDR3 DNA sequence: TGTGCCAGCAGCTTTGAAGGGTTAAGCGGGGGCCCCCTCGTTGCCCAGTACTTC. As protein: CASSFEGLSGGPLVAQYF.

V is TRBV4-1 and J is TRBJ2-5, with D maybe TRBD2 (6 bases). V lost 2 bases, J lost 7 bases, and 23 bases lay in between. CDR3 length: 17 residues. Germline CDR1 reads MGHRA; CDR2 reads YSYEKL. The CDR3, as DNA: TGCGCCAGCAGCCAAAGGGCGGAGGAGGGGTCAGTTAGGACCCAGTACTTC. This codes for CASSQRAEEGSVRTQYF.

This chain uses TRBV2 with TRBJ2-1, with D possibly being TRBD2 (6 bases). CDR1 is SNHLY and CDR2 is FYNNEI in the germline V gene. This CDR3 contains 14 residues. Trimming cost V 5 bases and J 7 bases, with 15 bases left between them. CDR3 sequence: CASSTGGVRNEQFF. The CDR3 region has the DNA TGTGCCAGCAGTACCGGAGGGGTGAGAAATGAGCAGTTCTTC.

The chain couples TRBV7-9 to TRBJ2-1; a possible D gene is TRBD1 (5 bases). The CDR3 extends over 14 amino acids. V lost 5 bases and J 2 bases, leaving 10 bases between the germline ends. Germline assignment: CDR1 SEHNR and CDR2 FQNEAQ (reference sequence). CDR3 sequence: CASSQWGAYNEQFF. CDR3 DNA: TGTGCCAGCAGCCAGTGGGGCGCCTACAATGAGCAGTTCTTC.

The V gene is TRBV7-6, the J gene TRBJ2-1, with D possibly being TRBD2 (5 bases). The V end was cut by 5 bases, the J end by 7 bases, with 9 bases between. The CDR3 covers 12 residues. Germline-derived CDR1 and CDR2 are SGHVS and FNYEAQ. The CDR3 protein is CASSPTGNEQFF. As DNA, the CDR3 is TGTGCCAGCAGCCCCACGGGAAATGAGCAGTTCTTC.

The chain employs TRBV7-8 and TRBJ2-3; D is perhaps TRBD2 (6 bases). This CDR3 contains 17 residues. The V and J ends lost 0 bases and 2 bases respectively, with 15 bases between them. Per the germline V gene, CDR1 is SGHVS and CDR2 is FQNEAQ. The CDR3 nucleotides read TGTGCCAGCAGCTTAGCGGCTAGCGTCCTATTCACAGATACGCAGTATTTT. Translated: CASSLAASVLFTDTQYF. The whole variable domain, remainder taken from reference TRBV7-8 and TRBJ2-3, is GAGVSQSPRYKVAKRGQDVALRCDPISGHVSLFWYQQALGQGPEFLTYFQNEAQLDKSGLPSDRFFAERPEGSVSTLKIQRTQQEDSAVYLCASSLAASVLFTDTQYFGPGTRLTVL.

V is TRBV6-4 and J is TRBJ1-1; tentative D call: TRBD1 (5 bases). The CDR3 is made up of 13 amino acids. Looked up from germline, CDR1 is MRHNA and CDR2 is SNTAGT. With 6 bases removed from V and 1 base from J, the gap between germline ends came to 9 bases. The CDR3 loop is CASRLDRNTEAFF. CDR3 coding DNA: TGTGCCAGCAGGCTCGACAGGAACACTGAAGCTTTCTTT.

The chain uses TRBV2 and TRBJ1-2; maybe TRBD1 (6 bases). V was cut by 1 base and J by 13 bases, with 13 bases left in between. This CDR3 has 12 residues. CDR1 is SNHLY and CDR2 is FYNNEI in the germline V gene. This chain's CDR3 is CASSEGGRTCTF. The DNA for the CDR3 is TGTGCCAGCAGTGAAGGGGGGCGAACCTGCACCTTC. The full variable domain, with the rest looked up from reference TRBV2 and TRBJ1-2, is EPEVTQTPSHQVTQMGQEVILRCVPISNHLYFYWYRQILGQKVEFLVSFYNNEISEKSEIFDDQFSVERPDGSNFTLKIRSTKLEDSAMYFCASSEGGRTCTFGSGTRLTVV.

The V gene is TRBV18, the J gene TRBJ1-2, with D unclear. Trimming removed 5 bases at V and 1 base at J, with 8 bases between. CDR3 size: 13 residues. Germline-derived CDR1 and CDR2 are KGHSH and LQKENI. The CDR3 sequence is CASSVGNNYGYTF. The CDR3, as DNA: TGTGCCAGCTCAGTCGGGAATAACTATGGCTACACCTTC.

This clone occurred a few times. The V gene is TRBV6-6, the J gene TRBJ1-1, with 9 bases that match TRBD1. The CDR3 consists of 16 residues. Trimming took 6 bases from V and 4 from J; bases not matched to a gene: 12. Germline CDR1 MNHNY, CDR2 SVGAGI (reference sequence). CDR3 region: CASSPLTGGDSTEAFF. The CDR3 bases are TGTGCCAGCAGCCCACTGACAGGGGGAGATTCCACTGAAGCTTTCTTT.

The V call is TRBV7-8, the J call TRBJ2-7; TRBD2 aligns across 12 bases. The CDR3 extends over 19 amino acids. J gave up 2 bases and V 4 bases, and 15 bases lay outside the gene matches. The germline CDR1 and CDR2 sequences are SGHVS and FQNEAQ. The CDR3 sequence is CASSSQAQTSGGFPYEQYF. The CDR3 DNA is TGTGCCAGCAGCTCTCAAGCGCAAACTAGCGGGGGGTTCCCCTACGAGCAGTACTTC.